This is a list of T cell receptor beta chains from one sample in a study of identical twins. Via MiXCR, TCRdb re-called the 5' RACE reads, giving one row per CDR3 protein. The table lists roughly 1.6 million distinct CDR3 sequences, about 30% of them singletons. The sample taken for sequencing was cord blood. All receptors derive from a newborn girl in good health. Both conserved end residues are part of each CDR3. Each record gives: V gene, D gene, clone size, J gene, CDR3 protein, CDR3 DNA. The D gene is left open where the match is weak. Clone size, where shown, is once, few, many, or a class for clones that have expanded.

TRBV5-1	TRBD2	few	TRBJ2-3	CASSGAGGADTQYF	TGCGCCAGCAGTGGGGCGGGGGGGGCAGATACGCAGTATTTT
TRBV3-1	-	-	TRBJ2-5	CASSPGTSTQYF	TGTGCCAGCAGCCCCGGGACTTCAACCCAGTACTTC
TRBV20-1	-	-	TRBJ2-7	CSARDIVWGANNEQYF	TGCAGTGCTAGAGATATAGTGTGGGGGGCGAATAATGAGCAGTACTTC
TRBV5-1	-	many	TRBJ2-5	CASSFGPRETQYF	TGCGCCAGCAGCTTCGGCCCGCGCGAGACCCAGTACTTC
TRBV12-3/TRBV12-4	TRBD1	once	TRBJ2-5	CASSPMGQGGETQYF	TGTGCCAGCAGTCCCATGGGACAGGGAGGAGAGACCCAGTACTTC
TRBV29-1	-	-	TRBJ1-2	CSALAGRSGYTF	TGCAGCGCCTTGGCCGGACGGAGTGGCTACACCTTC
TRBV6-5	-	-	TRBJ1-1	CASSLSGAKGTEAFF	TGTGCCAGCAGTTTATCCGGGGCCAAGGGGACTGAAGCTTTCTTT
TRBV7-2	-	once	TRBJ1-6	CASSFLNDRLYNTPLHF	TGTGCCAGCAGCTTTCTTAATGACAGGCTGTATAATACACCCCTCCACTTT
TRBV6-5	TRBD1	-	TRBJ1-1	CASSYSQTRQGAFF	TGTGCCAGCAGTTACAGTCAAACTCGACAGGGAGCTTTCTTT
TRBV7-2	TRBD2	-	TRBJ2-1	CASSSAGGGSYNEQFF	TGTGCCAGCAGCTCCGCCGGCGGGGGATCCTACAATGAGCAGTTCTTC
TRBV12-3/TRBV12-4	-	-	TRBJ2-1	CASSQLRVGETQFF	TGTGCCAGCAGTCAGTTAAGGGTAGGGGAGACCCAGTTCTTC
TRBV20-1	-	few	TRBJ1-2	CSARDRAVVNYGYTF	TGCAGTGCTAGAGATAGGGCAGTCGTTAACTATGGCTACACCTTC
TRBV20-1	TRBD1	few	TRBJ2-3	CSVILDRGLTDTQYF	TGCAGTGTAATCTTGGACAGGGGGCTCACAGATACGCAGTATTTT
TRBV14	-	many	TRBJ2-7	CASSQARLWEQYF	TGTGCCAGCAGCCAAGCGAGGCTTTGGGAGCAGTACTTC
TRBV2	-	-	TRBJ1-2	CASSGPGTSYGYTF	TGTGCCAGCAGTGGCCCGGGGACCAGCTATGGCTACACCTTC
TRBV12-5	-	-	TRBJ2-1	CASALSREISYNEQFF	TGTGCTAGTGCCCTGTCTAGGGAGATCTCCTACAATGAGCAGTTCTTC
TRBV20-1	-	-	TRBJ1-2	CSASPRVVLSGYTF	TGCAGTGCTTCTCCGAGGGTGGTGCTGAGTGGCTACACCTTC
TRBV5-1	TRBD2	-	TRBJ2-7	CASSRGTNPSSYEQYF	TGCGCCAGCAGCCGGGGGACTAACCCAAGCTCCTACGAGCAGTACTTC
TRBV12-3/TRBV12-4	-	-	TRBJ1-2	CASSFWGRGYGYTF	TGTGCCAGCAGTTTTTGGGGGAGAGGTTATGGCTACACCTTC
TRBV12-3/TRBV12-4	-	-	TRBJ2-5	CASSLTGPVGETQYF	TGTGCCAGCAGTTTAACAGGGCCGGTAGGGGAGACCCAGTACTTC
TRBV20-1	-	few	TRBJ2-7	CSATSPPPEQYF	TGCAGTGCTACATCCCCCCCGCCAGAGCAGTACTTC
TRBV7-2	-	many	TRBJ2-1	CASSSAPGLFYNEQFF	TGTGCCAGCAGCTCCGCCCCGGGGTTATTCTACAATGAGCAGTTCTTC
TRBV9	-	-	TRBJ2-7	CASSVEWTANEQYF	TGTGCCAGCAGCGTAGAGTGGACAGCCAATGAGCAGTACTTC
TRBV7-2	-	-	TRBJ2-7	CASSLDLALTYEQYF	TGTGCCAGCAGCTTAGACCTAGCCCTTACCTACGAGCAGTACTTC
TRBV2	TRBD2	-	TRBJ2-4	CASSEARSGGLAGVWLGNIQYF	TGTGCCAGCAGTGAAGCGCGATCTGGGGGACTAGCGGGAGTTTGGTTAGGAAACATTCAGTACTTC
TRBV7-9	TRBD1	-	TRBJ1-4	CASSSPGQGAAGFEKLFF	TGTGCCAGCAGCTCGCCGGGACAGGGGGCAGCCGGTTTTGAAAAACTGTTTTTT
TRBV3-1	-	-	TRBJ2-5	CASSQASRLETQYF	TGTGCCAGCAGCCAAGCGTCCAGGTTAGAGACCCAGTACTTC
TRBV24-1	TRBD1	-	TRBJ1-2	CATYGDRGDYGYTF	TGTGCCACCTATGGGGACAGGGGCGACTATGGCTACACCTTC